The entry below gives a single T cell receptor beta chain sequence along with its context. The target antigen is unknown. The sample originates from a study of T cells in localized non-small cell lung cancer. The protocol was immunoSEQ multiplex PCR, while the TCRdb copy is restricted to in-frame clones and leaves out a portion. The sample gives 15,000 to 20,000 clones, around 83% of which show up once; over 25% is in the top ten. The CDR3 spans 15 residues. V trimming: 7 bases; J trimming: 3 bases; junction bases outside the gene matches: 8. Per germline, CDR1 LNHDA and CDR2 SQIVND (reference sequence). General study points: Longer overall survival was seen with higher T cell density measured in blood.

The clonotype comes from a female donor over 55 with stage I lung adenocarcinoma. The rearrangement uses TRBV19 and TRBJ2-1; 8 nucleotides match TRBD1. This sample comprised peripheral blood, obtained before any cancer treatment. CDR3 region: CASNLGTGVYNEQFF. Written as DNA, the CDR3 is TGTGCCAGTAACCTCGGGACAGGAGTCTACAATGAGCAGTTCTTC. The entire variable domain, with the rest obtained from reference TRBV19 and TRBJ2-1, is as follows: DGGITQSPKYLFRKEGQNVTLSCEQNLNHDAMYWYRQDPGQGLRLIYYSQIVNDFQKGDIAEGYSVSREKKESFPLTVTSAQKNPTAFYLCASNLGTGVYNEQFFGPGTRLTVL.